One sample yielded the 4 T cell receptor beta chains listed below, sequenced in a study of identifying expanded T cells in peripheral blood. Produced via immunoSEQ multiplex PCR; TCRdb's table is partial and in-frame only. The sample lists about 78,000 clones; approximately 85% were seen once. Sequenced sample: blood. These receptor sequences come from a person between 18 and 75 years old in good health.

The chain combines TRBV28 with TRBJ2-4; perhaps TRBD2 as D (7 bases). Germline CDR1 and CDR2: MDHEN and SYDVKM. CDR3 length: 14 amino acids. The V end was cut by 5 bases, the J end by 3 bases, with 11 bases between. In DNA form, the CDR3 reads TGTGCCAGCAGTAAAGGGGGGGTCAAAAACATTCAGTACTTC. It is translated as CASSKGGVKNIQYF.

The table lists this clone with a few counts. The rearrangement links TRBV7-9 to TRBJ1-1; 8 bases agree with TRBD1. The CDR3 has 11 residues. The J segment lost 11 bases and the V segment lost 5 bases, leaving 4 bases of the junction unmatched. Germline V gene data show CDR1 as SEHNR and CDR2 as FQNEAQ (reference sequence). CDR3 sequence: CASSRQGRAFF. Written as DNA, the CDR3 is TGTGCCAGCAGCCGACAGGGGCGGGCTTTCTTT.

This clone was recorded only once. The gene calls are TRBV5-1 and TRBJ2-3, with 11 nucleotides matching TRBD2. The CDR3 covers 16 residues. Germline CDR1 and CDR2: SGHRS and YFSETQ. V dropped 4 bases and J dropped 3; count of bases not matched to a gene: 7. The CDR3 region is CASSNLAGGGTDTQYF. The CDR3, as DNA: TGCGCCAGCAGCAATCTAGCGGGAGGCGGGACAGATACGCAGTATTTT.

The J gene is TRBJ2-2, the V gene TRBV28; D uncertain. The germline gives CDR1 MDHEN, CDR2 SYDVKM. CDR3 length: 16 residues. Trimming left V 3 bases short and J 5 bases short, with 16 bases between. DNA of the CDR3: TGTGCCAGCAGTTTGATTTCCGTAGGTTTTACCGGGGAGCTGTTTTTT. This sequence encodes CASSLISVGFTGELFF.